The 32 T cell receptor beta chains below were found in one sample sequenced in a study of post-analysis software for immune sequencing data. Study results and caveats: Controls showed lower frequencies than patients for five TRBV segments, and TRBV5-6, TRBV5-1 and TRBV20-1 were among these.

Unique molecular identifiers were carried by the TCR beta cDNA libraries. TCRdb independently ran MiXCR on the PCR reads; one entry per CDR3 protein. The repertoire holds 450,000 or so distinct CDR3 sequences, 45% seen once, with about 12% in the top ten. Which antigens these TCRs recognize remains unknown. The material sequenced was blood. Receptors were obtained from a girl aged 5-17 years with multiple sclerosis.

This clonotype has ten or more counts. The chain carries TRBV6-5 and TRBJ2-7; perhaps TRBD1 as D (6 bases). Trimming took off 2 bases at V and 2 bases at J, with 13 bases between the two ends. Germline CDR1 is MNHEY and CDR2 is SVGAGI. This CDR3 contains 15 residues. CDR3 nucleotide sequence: TGTGCCAGCAGTTACAGGGGCAGGGGTCCCTACGAGCAGTACTTC. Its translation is CASSYRGRGPYEQYF.

In DNA form, the CDR3 reads TGTGCCAGCAGCGCACAGACAGGCACTAACTATGGCTACACCTTC. This translates into CASSAQTGTNYGYTF. This chain uses TRBV9 with TRBJ1-2; tentatively, D is TRBD1 (6 bases). Trimming left V 3 bases short and J 0 bases short, with 12 bases between. Germline V gives CDR1 SGDLS, CDR2 YYNGEE. The CDR3 is 15 residues long.

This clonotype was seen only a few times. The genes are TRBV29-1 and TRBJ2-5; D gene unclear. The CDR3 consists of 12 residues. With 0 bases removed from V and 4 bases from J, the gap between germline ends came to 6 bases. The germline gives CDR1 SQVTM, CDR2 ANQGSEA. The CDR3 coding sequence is TGCAGCGTTGAAGATCCAGGAGAGACCCAGTACTTC. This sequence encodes CSVEDPGETQYF.

The CDR3 DNA is TGCAGTGCTATGGGCACTTCTAGCACAGATACGCAGTATTTT. Amino acid sequence: CSAMGTSSTDTQYF. V and J are TRBV20-1 and TRBJ2-3; D is unclear. V was cut by 4 bases and J by 0 bases, with 11 bases left in between. The CDR3 loop spans 14 amino acids. The V gene's germline CDR1 is DFQATT and CDR2 SNEGSKA (reference sequence).

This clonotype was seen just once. In nucleotides, the CDR3 is TGCAGTGCTTCCCAGGGGTCCGGGGGCGAGCAGTACTTC. It codes for CSASQGSGGEQYF. The chain recombines TRBV20-1 with TRBJ2-1; D is perhaps TRBD1 or TRBD2 (6 bases each). The J call may be faulty, since TRBJ2-7 better matches the DNA end. The germline gives CDR1 DFQATT, CDR2 SNEGSKA (reference sequence). CDR3 size: 13 residues.

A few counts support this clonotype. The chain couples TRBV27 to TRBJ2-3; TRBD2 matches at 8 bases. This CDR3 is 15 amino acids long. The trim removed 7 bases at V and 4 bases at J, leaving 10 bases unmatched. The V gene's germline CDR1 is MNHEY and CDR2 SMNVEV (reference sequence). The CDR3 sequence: CASTQRGPGADTQYF. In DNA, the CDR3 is TGTGCCAGCACCCAGCGGGGGCCAGGAGCAGATACGCAGTATTTT.

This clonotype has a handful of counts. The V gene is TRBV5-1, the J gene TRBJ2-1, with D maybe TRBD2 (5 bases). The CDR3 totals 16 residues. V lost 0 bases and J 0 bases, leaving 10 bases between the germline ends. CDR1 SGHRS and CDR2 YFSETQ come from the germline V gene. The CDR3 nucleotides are TGCGCCAGCAGCTTGGCCATGGGGAGCTCCTACAATGAGCAGTTCTTC. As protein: CASSLAMGSSYNEQFF. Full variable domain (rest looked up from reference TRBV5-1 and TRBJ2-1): KAGVTQTPRYLIKTRGQQVTLSCSPISGHRSVSWYQQTPGQGLQFLFEYFSETQRNKGNFPGRFSGRQFSNSRSEMNVSTLELGDSALYLCASSLAMGSSYNEQFFGPGTRLTVL.

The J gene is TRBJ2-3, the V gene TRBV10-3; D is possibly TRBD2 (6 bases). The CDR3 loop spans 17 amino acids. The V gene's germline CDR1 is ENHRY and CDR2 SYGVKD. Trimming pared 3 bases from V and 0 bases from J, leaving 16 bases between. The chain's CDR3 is CAISEGAGVRSTDTQYF. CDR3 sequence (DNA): TGTGCCATCAGTGAAGGAGCGGGTGTGAGGAGCACAGATACGCAGTATTTT.

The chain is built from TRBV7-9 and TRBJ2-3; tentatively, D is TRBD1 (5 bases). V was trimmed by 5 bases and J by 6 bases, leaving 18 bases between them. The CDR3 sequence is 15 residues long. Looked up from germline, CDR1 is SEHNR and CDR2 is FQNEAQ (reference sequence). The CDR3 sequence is CASSPARVEVDTQYF. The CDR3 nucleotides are TGTGCCAGCAGCCCCGCCAGGGTGGAAGTGGATACGCAGTATTTT.

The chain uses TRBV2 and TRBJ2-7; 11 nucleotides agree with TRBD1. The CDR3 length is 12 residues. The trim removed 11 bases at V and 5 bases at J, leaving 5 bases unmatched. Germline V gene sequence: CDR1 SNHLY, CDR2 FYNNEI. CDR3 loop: CAGDRGRNEQYF. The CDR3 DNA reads TGTGCCGGGGACAGGGGGAGGAACGAGCAGTACTTC.

CDR3 sequence: CASSPQAGAQETQYF. CDR3 bases: TGTGCCAGCAGCCCTCAAGCGGGAGCCCAAGAGACCCAGTACTTC. The chain recombines TRBV6-6 with TRBJ2-5; TRBD2 agrees at 8 bases. V gave up 6 bases and J gave up 1 base; unmatched junction bases: 7. The CDR3 extends over 15 amino acids. Germline V gives CDR1 MNHNY, CDR2 SVGAGI (reference sequence).

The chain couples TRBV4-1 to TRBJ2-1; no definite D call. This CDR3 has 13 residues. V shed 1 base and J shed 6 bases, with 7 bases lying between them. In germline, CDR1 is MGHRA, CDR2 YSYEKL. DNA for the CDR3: TGCGCCAGCAGCCAAGTGGGATCCAATGAGCAGTTCTTC. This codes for CASSQVGSNEQFF.

The CDR3 DNA follows: TGTGCCAGCAGTGCGGGAAACTCCTACGAGCAGTACTTC. This translates into CASSAGNSYEQYF. The V and J genes are TRBV2 and TRBJ2-7; D possibly corresponds to TRBD2 (5 bases). The V and J ends lost 4 bases and 0 bases respectively, with 7 bases between them. The CDR3 length is 13 residues. Looked up from germline, CDR1 is SNHLY and CDR2 is FYNNEI.

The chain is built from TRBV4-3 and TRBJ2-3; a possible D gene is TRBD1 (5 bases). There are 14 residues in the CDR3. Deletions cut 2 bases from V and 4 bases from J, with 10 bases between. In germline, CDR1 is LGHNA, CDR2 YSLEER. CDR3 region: CASSQQGFADTQYF. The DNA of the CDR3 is TGCGCCAGCAGCCAACAGGGCTTCGCAGATACGCAGTATTTT.

The CDR3 region is CASSYSGSLAALSSYNEQFF. The CDR3 DNA reads TGTGCCAGCAGTTACTCTGGGAGTTTGGCGGCCCTTAGCTCCTACAATGAGCAGTTCTTC. The chain carries TRBV6-2 or TRBV6-3 and TRBJ2-1; D might be TRBD2 (5 bases). Germline loops: CDR1 MNHEY, CDR2 SVGEGT. This CDR3 has 20 amino acids. The V and J ends lost 0 bases and 0 bases respectively, with 21 bases between them.

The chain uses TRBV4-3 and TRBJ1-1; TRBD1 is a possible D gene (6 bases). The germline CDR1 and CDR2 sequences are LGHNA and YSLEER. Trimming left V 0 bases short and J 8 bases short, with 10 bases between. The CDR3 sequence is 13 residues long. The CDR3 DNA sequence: TGCGCCAGCAGCCAAGATGAAGGGACAGAAGCTTTCTTT. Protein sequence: CASSQDEGTEAFF.

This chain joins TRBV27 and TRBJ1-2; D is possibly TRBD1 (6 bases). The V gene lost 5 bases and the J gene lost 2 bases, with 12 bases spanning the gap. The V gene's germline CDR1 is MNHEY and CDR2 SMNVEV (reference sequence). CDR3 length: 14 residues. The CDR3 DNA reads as TGTGCCAGCAGTCGACCCGGACAGAACTATGGCTACACCTTC. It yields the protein CASSRPGQNYGYTF.

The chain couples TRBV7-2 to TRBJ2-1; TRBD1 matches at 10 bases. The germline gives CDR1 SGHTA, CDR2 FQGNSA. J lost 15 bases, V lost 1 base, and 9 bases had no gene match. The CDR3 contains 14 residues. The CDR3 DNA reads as TGTGCCAGCAGCTTAGACCCGACAGGGGGCGGTCTGTTCTTC. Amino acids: CASSLDPTGGGLFF.

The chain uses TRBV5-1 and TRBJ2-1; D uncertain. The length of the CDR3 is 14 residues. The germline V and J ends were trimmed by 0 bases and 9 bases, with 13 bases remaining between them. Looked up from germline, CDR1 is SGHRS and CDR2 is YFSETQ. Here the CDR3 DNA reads TGCGCCAGCAGCTTGGGACTTACCCCAGGTGAGCAGTTCTTC. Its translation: CASSLGLTPGEQFF.

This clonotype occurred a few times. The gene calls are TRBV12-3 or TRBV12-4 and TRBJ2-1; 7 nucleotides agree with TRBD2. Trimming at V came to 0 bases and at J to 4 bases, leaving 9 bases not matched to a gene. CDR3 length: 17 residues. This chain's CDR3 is CASSLAPGTNGYNEQFF. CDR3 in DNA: TGTGCCAGCAGTTTAGCGCCAGGGACTAACGGATACAATGAGCAGTTCTTC.

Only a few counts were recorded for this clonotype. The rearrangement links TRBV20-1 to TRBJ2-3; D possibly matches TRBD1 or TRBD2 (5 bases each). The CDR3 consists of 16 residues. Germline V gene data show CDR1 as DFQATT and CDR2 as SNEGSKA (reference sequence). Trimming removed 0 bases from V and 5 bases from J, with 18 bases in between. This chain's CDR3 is CSARDYPLGDLDTQYF. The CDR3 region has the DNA TGCAGTGCTAGAGATTACCCCCTTGGGGACCTAGATACGCAGTATTTT.

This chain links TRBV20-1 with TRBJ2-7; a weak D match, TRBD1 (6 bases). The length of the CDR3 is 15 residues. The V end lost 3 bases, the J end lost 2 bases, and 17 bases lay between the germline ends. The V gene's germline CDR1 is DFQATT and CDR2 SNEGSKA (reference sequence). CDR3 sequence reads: CSASLRGRGPYEQYF. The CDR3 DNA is TGCAGTGCTAGCCTTAGGGGCAGGGGCCCCTACGAGCAGTACTTC.

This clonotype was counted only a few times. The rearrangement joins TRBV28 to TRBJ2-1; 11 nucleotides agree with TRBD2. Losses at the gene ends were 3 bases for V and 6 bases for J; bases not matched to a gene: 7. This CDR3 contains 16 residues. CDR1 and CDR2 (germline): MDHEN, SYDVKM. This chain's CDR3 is CASSLRGLAGPNEQFF. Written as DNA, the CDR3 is TGTGCCAGCAGTTTGCGCGGACTAGCGGGCCCCAATGAGCAGTTCTTC.

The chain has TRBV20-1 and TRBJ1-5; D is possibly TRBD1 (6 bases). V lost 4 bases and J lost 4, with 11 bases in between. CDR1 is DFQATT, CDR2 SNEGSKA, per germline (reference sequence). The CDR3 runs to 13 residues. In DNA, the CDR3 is TGCAGTGCTATCGCAGGGGATAATCAGCCCCAGCATTTT. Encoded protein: CSAIAGDNQPQHF.

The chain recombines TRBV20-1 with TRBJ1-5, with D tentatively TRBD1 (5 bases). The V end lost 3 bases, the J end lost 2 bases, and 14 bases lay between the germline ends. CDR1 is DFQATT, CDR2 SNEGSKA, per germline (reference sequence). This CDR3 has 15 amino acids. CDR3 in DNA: TGCAGTGCTAGTCTGAGGGGAGAGGGCAATCAGCCCCAGCATTTT. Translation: CSASLRGEGNQPQHF.

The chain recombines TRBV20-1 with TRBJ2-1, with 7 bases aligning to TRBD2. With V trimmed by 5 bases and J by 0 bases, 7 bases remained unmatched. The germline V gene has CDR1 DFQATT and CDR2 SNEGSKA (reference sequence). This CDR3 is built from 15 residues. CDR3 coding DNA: TGCAGTGCTCCAAAAGCGGGACGCTCCTACAATGAGCAGTTCTTC. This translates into CSAPKAGRSYNEQFF.

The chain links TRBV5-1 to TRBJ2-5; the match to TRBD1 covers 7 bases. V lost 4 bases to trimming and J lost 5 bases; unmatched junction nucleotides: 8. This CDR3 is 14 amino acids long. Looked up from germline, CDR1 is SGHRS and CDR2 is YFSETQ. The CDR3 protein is CASSQTGELETQYF. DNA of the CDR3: TGCGCCAGCAGCCAAACAGGGGAGTTGGAGACCCAGTACTTC.

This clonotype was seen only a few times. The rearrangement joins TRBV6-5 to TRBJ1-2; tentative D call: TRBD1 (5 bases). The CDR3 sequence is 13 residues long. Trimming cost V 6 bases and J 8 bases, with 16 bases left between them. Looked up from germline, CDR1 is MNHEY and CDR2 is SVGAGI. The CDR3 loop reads CASSRDGEGGYTF. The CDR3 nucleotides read TGTGCCAGCAGCCGGGACGGAGAAGGAGGCTACACCTTC.

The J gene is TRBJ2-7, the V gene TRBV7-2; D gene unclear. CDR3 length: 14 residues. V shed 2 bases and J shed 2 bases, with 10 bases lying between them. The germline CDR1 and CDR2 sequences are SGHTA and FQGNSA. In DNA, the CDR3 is TGTGCCAGCAGCTTACCGACTGAGACCTACGAGCAGTACTTC. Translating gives CASSLPTETYEQYF.

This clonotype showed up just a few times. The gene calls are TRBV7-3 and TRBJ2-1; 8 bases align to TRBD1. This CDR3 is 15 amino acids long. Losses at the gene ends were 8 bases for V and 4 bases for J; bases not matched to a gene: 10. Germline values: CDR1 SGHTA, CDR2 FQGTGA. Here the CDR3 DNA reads TGTGCCAGCGGACCCCAGGGGGCGAGGTACAATGAGCAGTTCTTC. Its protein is CASGPQGARYNEQFF.

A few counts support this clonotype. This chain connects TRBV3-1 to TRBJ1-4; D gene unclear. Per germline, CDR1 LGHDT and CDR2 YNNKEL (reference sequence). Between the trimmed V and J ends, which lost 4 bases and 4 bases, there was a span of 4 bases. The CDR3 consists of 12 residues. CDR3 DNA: TGTGCCAGCAGCCCGCATAATGAAAAACTGTTTTTT. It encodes CASSPHNEKLFF.

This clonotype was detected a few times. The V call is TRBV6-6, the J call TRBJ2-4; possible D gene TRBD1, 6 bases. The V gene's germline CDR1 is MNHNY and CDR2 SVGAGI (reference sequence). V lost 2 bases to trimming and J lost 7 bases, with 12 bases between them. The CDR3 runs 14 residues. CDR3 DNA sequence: TGTGCCAGCAGTTACGATAACAGGGTGAACATTCAGTACTTC. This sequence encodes CASSYDNRVNIQYF.